This TCR beta chain comes out of a study of graft-versus-host responses after intestinal transplantation. Study-level background: All recipients were given anti-thymocyte globulin induction, and tacrolimus and steroids were then administered for roughly three years. Study-wide findings and caveats: GvH clones turned up in recipient marrow; some had shown up first in ileum or blood. Early post-transplant declines in HvG were associated with peak levels of circulating GvH clones.

Method: immunoSEQ multiplex PCR; TCRdb's copy keeps in-frame clones and lacks some. The data show over 65,000 clones, approximately 90% seen once. The count of this clone is one. Its specificity is unknown. Germline V gene data show CDR1 as MNHEY and CDR2 as SVGAGI. V was pared by 0 bases and J by 4 bases, with 8 bases between. The CDR3 runs 14 residues. The TCR originated in a human donor who was the organ donor for an intestinal transplant. Sequencing was performed on unstimulated CD8+ T cells sorted from spleen or lymph node cells, taken before transplant. V is TRBV6-5 and J is TRBJ2-3; D might be TRBD2 (5 bases). CDR3 in amino acids: CASSYSGSADTQYF. The CDR3 bases are TGTGCCAGCAGTTACTCGGGGAGCGCAGATACGCAGTATTTT.